The sequence of this TCR beta chain was determined in a study of CD8+ T cells in alopecia areata. Looking at the study overall: Dosing with tofacitinib proceeded for 6 to 18 months, followed by 6 months off drug.

The treatment here: oral pan-JAK inhibitor, 5-10 mg twice daily. Remarks on this clone: Its antigen is not known.

RNA extraction and reverse transcription yielded cDNA as sequencing template. TCRdb's table, derived via immunoSEQ multiplex PCR, lists solely in-frame clones and lacks some. The data hold over 150,000 clones, with roughly three fifths observed a single time. Study observations and caveats: Lesional tissue from the scalp (especially in alopecia totalis/universalis) showed higher clonality than normal scalp.

With V trimmed by 2 bases and J by 6 bases, 4 bases remained unmatched. Per the germline V gene, CDR1 is GTSNPN and CDR2 is SVGIG (reference sequence). The CDR3 is made up of 13 amino acids. The V and J genes are TRBV30 and TRBJ1-5, with 7 positions matching TRBD1. The sequencing here drew on CD4+ T cells sorted from blood, taken at week 4, from a patient treated with tofacitinib. The receptor's source is a human donor with alopecia areata. For the CDR3, the DNA is TGTGCCTGGAGTAAAGCAGGGGGTCAGCCCCAGCATTTT. Amino acid sequence: CAWSKAGGQPQHF.